Listed below are T cell receptor beta chains from one sample, sequenced in a study of T-cell memory formation after mild COVID-19. TCRdb ran MiXCR on the 5' RACE reads and lists one entry per CDR3 protein. In the table there are 130,000 to 150,000 distinct CDR3 sequences, less than 20% of which are singletons. Sequencing used PBMCs or a T cell subset sorted from them (not recorded which). The receptors originated from an adult woman who had mild COVID-19 (a few samples of this study predate the infection). Cell type and time point are not known. CDR3s include the opening cysteine and the closing phenylalanine or tryptophan. The D gene is left open where the match is weak. A row's size may be missing; if present it is once, few, many or a size class.

V	J	D	size	DNA	CDR3
TRBV6-5	TRBJ2-7	TRBD2	few	TGTGCCAGCAGTTCGTATAGCGGGAGTTACGAGCAGTACTTC	CASSSYSGSYEQYF
TRBV12-3/TRBV12-4	TRBJ1-1	TRBD1	few	TGTGCCAGCAGTTTCCCTTTGACAGGGGGTTCTGAAGCTTTCTTT	CASSFPLTGGSEAFF
TRBV11-2	TRBJ2-5	-	-	TGTGCCAGCAGGCCAGGGGGGTTAGAGGAGACCCAGTACTTC	CASRPGGLEETQYF
TRBV5-1	TRBJ2-5	TRBD2	-	TGCGCCAGCAGCTTATTAGGGGAGGCTCGGGGGGCCCAGTACTTC	CASSLLGEARGAQYF
TRBV9	TRBJ1-5	-	few	TGTGCCAGCAGCGTAGGTCCCCAGAGCAATCAGCCCCAGCATTTT	CASSVGPQSNQPQHF
TRBV29-1	TRBJ2-4	-	few	TGCAGCGTTAGGACCCATCAAGCCAAAAACATTCAGTACTTC	CSVRTHQAKNIQYF
TRBV15	TRBJ2-1	-	few	TGTGCCACCAGACTTCAAGCGTTTGGCGGAAACAATGAGCAGTTCTTC	CATRLQAFGGNNEQFF
TRBV5-1	TRBJ2-3	-	few	TGCGCCAGCAGCTTGGGTGGGGGCCCCCCAGATACGCAGTATTTT	CASSLGGGPPDTQYF
TRBV24-1	TRBJ1-5	-	-	TGTGCCACCTCCGAAGTTAGCAATCAGCCCCAGCATTTT	CATSEVSNQPQHF
TRBV5-1	TRBJ1-1	-	-	TGCGCCAGCAGCGAACAGGGGAACACTGAAGCTTTCTTT	CASSEQGNTEAFF
TRBV4-2	TRBJ2-1	-	few	TGTGCCAGCAGCCAACACCTACAGAGCTCCTACAATGAGCAGTTCTTC	CASSQHLQSSYNEQFF